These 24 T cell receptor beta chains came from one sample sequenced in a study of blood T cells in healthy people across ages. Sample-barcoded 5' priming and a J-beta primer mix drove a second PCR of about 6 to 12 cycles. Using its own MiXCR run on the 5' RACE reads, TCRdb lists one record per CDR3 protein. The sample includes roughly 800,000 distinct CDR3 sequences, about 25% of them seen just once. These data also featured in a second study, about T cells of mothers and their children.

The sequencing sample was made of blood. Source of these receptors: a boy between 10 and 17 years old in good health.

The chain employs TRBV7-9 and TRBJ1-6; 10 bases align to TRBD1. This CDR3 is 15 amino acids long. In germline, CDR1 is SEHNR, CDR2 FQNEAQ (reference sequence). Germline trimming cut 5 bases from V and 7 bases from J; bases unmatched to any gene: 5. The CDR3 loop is CASSRGTGDNSPLHF. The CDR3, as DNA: TGTGCCAGCAGCCGCGGGACAGGGGACAATTCACCCCTCCACTTT. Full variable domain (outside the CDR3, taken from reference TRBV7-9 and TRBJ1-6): DTGVSQNPRHKITKRGQNVTFRCDPISEHNRLYWYRQTLGQGPEFLTYFQNEAQLEKSRLLSDRFSAERPKGSFSTLEIQRTEQGDSAMYLCASSRGTGDNSPLHFGNGTRLTVT.

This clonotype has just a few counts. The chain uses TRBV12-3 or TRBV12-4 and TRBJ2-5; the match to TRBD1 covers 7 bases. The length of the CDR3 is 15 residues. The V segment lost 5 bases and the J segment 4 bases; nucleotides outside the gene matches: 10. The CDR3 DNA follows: TGTGCCAGCAGTGCCCGGGACAGAGAGAGAGAGACCCAGTACTTC. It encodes CASSARDRERETQYF.

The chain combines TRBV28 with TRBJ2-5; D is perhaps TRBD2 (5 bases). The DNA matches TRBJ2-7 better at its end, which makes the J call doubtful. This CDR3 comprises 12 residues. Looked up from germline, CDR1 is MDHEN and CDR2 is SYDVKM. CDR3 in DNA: TGTGCCGGCATTTCGGGGAGCTACGAGCAGTACTTC. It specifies CAGISGSYEQYF.

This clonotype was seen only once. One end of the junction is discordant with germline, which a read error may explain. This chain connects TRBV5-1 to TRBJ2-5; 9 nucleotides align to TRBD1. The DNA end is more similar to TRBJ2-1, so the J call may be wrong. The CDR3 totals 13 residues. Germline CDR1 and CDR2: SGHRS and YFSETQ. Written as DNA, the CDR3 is TGCGACAGCAGCTTTCGGACAGGGGATGAGCAGTTCTTC. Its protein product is CDSSFRTGDEQFF.

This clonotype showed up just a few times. CDR3 loop: CASSQRTLIQETQYF. CDR3 bases: TGTGCCAGCAGCCAAAGGACTCTTATTCAAGAGACCCAGTACTTC. This sequence joins TRBV3-1 and TRBJ2-5; D possibly corresponds to TRBD2 (5 bases). This CDR3 has 15 residues. Looked up from germline, CDR1 is LGHDT and CDR2 is YNNKEL (reference sequence). The V end was cut by 2 bases, the J end by 2 bases, with 12 bases between.

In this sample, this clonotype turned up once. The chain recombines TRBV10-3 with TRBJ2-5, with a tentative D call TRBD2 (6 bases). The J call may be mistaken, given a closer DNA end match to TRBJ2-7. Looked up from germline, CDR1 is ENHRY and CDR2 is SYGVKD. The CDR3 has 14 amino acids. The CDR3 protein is CAISEYKEGNEQYF. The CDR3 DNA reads TGTGCCATCAGTGAATATAAGGAGGGTAACGAGCAGTACTTC.

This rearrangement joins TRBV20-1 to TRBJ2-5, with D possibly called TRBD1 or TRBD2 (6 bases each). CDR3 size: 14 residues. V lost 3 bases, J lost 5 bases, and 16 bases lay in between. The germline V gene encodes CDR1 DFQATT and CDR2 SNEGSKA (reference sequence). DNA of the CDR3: TGCAGTGCTAGTTTTTTAGGGGGGACGGAGACCCAGTACTTC. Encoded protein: CSASFLGGTETQYF.

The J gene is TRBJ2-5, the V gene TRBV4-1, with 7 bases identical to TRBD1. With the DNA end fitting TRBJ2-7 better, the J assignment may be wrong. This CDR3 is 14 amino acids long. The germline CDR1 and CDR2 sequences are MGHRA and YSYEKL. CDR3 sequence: CASSHAGDSHEQYF. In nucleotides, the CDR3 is TGCGCCAGCAGCCACGCCGGGGACAGCCACGAGCAGTACTTC.

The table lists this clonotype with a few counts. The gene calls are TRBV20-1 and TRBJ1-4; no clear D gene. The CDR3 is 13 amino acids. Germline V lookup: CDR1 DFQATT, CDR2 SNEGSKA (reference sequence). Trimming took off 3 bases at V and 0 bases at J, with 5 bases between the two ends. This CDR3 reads CSASGPTNEKLFF. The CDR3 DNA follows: TGCAGTGCTAGCGGACCAACTAATGAAAAACTGTTTTTT.

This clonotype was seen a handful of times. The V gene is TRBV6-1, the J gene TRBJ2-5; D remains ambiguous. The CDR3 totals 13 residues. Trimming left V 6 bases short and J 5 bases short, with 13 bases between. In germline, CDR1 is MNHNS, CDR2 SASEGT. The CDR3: CASRLFGDETQYF. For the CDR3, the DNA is TGTGCCAGCAGACTTTTTGGGGATGAGACCCAGTACTTC.

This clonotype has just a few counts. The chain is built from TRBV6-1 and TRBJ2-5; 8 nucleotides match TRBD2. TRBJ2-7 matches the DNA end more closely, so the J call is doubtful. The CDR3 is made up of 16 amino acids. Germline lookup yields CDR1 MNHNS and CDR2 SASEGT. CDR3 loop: CASSEFTGTSYDEQYF. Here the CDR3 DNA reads TGTGCCAGCAGTGAGTTCACCGGGACTAGTTACGACGAGCAGTACTTC.

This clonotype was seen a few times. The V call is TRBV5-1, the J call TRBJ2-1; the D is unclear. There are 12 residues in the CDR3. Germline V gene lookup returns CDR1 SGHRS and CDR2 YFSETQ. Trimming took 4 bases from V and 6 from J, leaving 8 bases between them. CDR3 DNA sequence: TGCGCCAGCAGCCCAGTCGGCAATGAGCAGTTCTTC. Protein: CASSPVGNEQFF. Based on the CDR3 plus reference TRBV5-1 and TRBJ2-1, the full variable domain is KAGVTQTPRYLIKTRGQQVTLSCSPISGHRSVSWYQQTPGQGLQFLFEYFSETQRNKGNFPGRFSGRQFSNSRSEMNVSTLELGDSALYLCASSPVGNEQFFGPGTRLTVL.

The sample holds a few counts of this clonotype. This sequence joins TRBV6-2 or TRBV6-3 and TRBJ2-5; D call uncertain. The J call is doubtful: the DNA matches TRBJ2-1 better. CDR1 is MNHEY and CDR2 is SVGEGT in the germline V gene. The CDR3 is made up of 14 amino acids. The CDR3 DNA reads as TGTGCCAGCAGTTACCCGACTCCCGGGAATGAGCAGTTCTTC. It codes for CASSYPTPGNEQFF.

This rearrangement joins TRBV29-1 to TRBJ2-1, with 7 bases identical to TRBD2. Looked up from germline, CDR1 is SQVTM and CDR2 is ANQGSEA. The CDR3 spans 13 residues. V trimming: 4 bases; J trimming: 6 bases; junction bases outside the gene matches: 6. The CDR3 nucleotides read TGCAGCGTTGTTGCGGGAGCCTCCAATGAGCAGTTCTTC. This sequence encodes CSVVAGASNEQFF.

The CDR3 nucleotides read TGTGCCATCAGTGAGTCACGGGACAGCTTCTACAATGAGCAGTTCTTC. It codes for CAISESRDSFYNEQFF. The V and J genes are TRBV10-3 and TRBJ2-1; 7 bases line up with TRBD1. The ends lost 0 bases at V and 3 bases at J; junction bases unmatched: 5. This CDR3 region has 16 residues. CDR1 is ENHRY and CDR2 is SYGVKD in the germline V gene.

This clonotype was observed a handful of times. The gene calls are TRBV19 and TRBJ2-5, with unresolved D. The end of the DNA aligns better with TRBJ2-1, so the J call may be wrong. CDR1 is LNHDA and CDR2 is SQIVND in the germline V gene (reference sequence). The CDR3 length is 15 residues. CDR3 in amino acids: CASSIGKEGYNEQFF. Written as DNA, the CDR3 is TGTGCCAGTAGTATCGGCAAGGAAGGCTACAATGAGCAGTTCTTC.

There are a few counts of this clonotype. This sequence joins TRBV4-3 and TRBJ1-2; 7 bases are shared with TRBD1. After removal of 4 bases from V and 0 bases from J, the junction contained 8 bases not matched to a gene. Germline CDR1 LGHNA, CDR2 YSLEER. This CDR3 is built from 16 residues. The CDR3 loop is CASSRTGQPSNYGYTF. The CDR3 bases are TGCGCCAGCAGCCGAACGGGACAGCCTTCTAACTATGGCTACACCTTC.

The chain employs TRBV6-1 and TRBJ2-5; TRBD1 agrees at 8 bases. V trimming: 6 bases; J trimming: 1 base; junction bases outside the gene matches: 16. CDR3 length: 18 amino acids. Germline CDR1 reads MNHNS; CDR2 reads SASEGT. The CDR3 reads CASREKSGTGPLQETQYF. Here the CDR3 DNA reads TGTGCCAGCAGAGAGAAGTCCGGGACAGGACCCCTCCAAGAGACCCAGTACTTC.

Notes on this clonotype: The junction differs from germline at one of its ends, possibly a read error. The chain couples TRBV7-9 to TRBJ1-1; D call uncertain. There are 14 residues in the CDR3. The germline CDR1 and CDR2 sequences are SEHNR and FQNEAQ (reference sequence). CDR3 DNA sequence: TGTGCCAGCAGACCGACCGCAGGAGAGCCTGAAGCCTTCTTT. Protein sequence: CASRPTAGEPEAFF.

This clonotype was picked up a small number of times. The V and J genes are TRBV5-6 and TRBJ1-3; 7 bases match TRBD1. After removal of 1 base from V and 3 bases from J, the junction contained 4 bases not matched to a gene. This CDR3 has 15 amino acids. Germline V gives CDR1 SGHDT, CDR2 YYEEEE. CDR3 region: CASSLRQGHGNTIYF. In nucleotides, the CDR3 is TGTGCCAGCAGCTTGAGACAGGGTCATGGAAACACCATATATTTT.

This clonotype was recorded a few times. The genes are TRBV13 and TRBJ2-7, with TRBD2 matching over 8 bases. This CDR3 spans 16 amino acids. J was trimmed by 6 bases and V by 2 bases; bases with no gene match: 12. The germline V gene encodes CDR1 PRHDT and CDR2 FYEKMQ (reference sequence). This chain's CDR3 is CASSLMEGTSKSEQYF. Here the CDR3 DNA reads TGTGCCAGCAGCTTAATGGAAGGGACTAGTAAGTCCGAGCAGTACTTC.

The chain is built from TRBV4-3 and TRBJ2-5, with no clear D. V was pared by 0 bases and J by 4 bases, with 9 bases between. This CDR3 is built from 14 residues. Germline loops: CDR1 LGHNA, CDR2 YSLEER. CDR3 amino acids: CASSQDLVLETQYF. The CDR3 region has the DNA TGCGCCAGCAGCCAAGACTTAGTATTAGAGACCCAGTACTTC.

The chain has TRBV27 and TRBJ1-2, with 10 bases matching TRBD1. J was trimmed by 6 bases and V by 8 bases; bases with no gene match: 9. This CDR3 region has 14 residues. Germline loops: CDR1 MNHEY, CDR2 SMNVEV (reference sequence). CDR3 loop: CASSMVGTGDGYTF. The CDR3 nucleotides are TGTGCCAGCTCCATGGTGGGGACAGGGGATGGCTACACCTTC.

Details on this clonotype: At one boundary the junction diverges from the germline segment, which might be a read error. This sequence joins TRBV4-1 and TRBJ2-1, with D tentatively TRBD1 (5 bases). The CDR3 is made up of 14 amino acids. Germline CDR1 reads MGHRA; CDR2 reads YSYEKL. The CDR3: CASSHPGLHNQQFF. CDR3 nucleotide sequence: TGCGCCAGCAGCCACCCAGGGCTTCACAATCAGCAGTTCTTC.